A single sample gave rise to the 22 T cell receptor beta chains below, sequenced in a study of T cells after yellow fever vaccination (dated by TCRdb to about 2019). The treatment or condition label on this specimen signifies: live attenuated yellow fever vaccine strain. Libraries were made using 5' RACE. Reads for this sample came from an Illumina NovaSeq 6000. TCRdb reanalyzed the raw reads on its own, using fastp at Q25 for trimming and MiXCR for clone calling, and kept in-frame beta chains. Identical CDR3 proteins give one entry, which carries the most common genes and DNA. Within this sample are 350,000 to 450,000 distinct CDR3 sequences, with about 19% of them counted one time only. The ten largest clonotypes hold around 17% of the sample. The material sequenced was PBMCs, taken before the yellow fever booster vaccination. These receptors originate from a man aged 18 to 35 who received the YFV17D yellow fever vaccine.

The chain links TRBV4-1 to TRBJ2-7, with 9 nucleotides matching TRBD1. The V gene end was trimmed by 4 bases and the J gene end by 1 base; junction bases not matched to a gene: 5. Germline values: CDR1 MGHRA, CDR2 YSYEKL. The CDR3 consists of 15 residues. The CDR3 nucleotides read TGCGCCAGCAGCCCCGGACAGGGGTCGTCCTACGAGCAGTACTTC. It specifies CASSPGQGSSYEQYF.

This chain joins TRBV7-2 and TRBJ2-3; D is tentatively TRBD1 or TRBD2 (5 bases each). This CDR3 region has 15 residues. CDR1 is SGHTA, CDR2 FQGNSA, per germline. Trimming took 0 bases from V and 4 from J, leaving 11 bases between them. CDR3 sequence reads: CASSLAYTGPDTQYF. The CDR3 region has the DNA TGTGCCAGCAGCTTAGCCTATACGGGGCCAGATACGCAGTATTTT.

This clonotype was recorded many times. The CDR3 protein is CASSFHGFGTEAFF. DNA of the CDR3: TGTGCCAGCAGCTTTCACGGGTTCGGCACTGAAGCTTTCTTT. The chain is built from TRBV5-6 and TRBJ1-1; no firm D call. The CDR3 contains 14 residues. Trimming cost V 2 bases and J 4 bases, with 12 bases left between them. Germline V CDR1 and CDR2: SGHDT, YYEEEE. Complete variable domain (other parts from reference TRBV5-6 and TRBJ1-1): DAGVTQSPTHLIKTRGQQVTLRCSPKSGHDTVSWYQQALGQGPQFIFQYYEEEERQRGNFPDRFSGHQFPNYSSELNVNALLLGDSALYLCASSFHGFGTEAFFGQGTRLTVV.

This clonotype was recorded a few times. This chain connects TRBV10-3 to TRBJ2-3, with D perhaps TRBD1 or TRBD2 (5 bases each). This CDR3 is 12 amino acids long. Germline V gene data show CDR1 as ENHRY and CDR2 as SYGVKD. Trimming left V 6 bases short and J 7 bases short, with 11 bases between. CDR3 nucleotide sequence: TGTGCCATCAGCGGGACCGATTATACGCAGTATTTT. It translates to CAISGTDYTQYF.

The rearrangement uses TRBV7-9 and TRBJ1-1; 7 bases are shared with TRBD1. J gave up 0 bases and V 5 bases, and 6 bases lay outside the gene matches. Looked up from germline, CDR1 is SEHNR and CDR2 is FQNEAQ (reference sequence). CDR3 length: 15 residues. The CDR3 here is CASSPGQELNTEAFF. The CDR3 DNA sequence: TGTGCCAGCAGCCCCGGACAGGAGTTGAACACTGAAGCTTTCTTT.

This chain uses TRBV2 with TRBJ2-7; maybe TRBD1 (5 bases). CDR1 SNHLY and CDR2 FYNNEI come from the germline V gene. The V gene lost 6 bases and the J gene lost 3 bases, with 15 bases spanning the gap. CDR3 length: 14 residues. In nucleotides, the CDR3 is TGTGCCAGCAGAGAAACGACAGACATCTACGAGCAGTACGTC. Residues: CASRETTDIYEQYV.

There are a few counts of this clonotype. This chain connects TRBV20-1 to TRBJ2-3; perhaps TRBD2 as D (6 bases). Germline CDR1 and CDR2: DFQATT and SNEGSKA (reference sequence). The CDR3 is 14 residues long. V was pared by 6 bases and J by 4 bases, with 17 bases between. As DNA, the CDR3 is TGCAGTGCCCATCCTAGGCGGGATGCAGATACGCAGTATTTT. Translating it yields CSAHPRRDADTQYF.

The chain has TRBV6-5 and TRBJ2-3, with TRBD1 matching over 9 bases. From germline, CDR1 is MNHEY and CDR2 SVGAGI. The CDR3 covers 16 residues. V lost 0 bases, J lost 2 bases, and 3 bases stayed unmatched. The CDR3 is CASSYSTGGATDTQYF. The CDR3 DNA reads as TGTGCCAGCAGTTACTCGACAGGGGGGGCCACAGATACGCAGTATTTT.

A few counts support this clonotype. V gene TRBV15 combines with J gene TRBJ2-7, with a tentative D call TRBD2 (6 bases). The CDR3 totals 15 residues. V was trimmed by 0 bases and J by 2 bases, leaving 11 bases between them. Germline CDR1 LNHNV, CDR2 YYDKDF (reference sequence). This CDR3 is CATSRDRGKAYEQYF. The DNA for the CDR3 is TGTGCCACCAGCAGAGATCGGGGGAAGGCCTACGAGCAGTACTTC.

The chain has TRBV20-1 and TRBJ2-2, with D maybe TRBD2 (6 bases). The CDR3 length is 13 residues. Germline values: CDR1 DFQATT, CDR2 SNEGSKA (reference sequence). V was clipped by 6 bases and J by 0 bases, with 8 bases between them. The CDR3 here is CSAQRANTGELFF. In nucleotides, the CDR3 is TGCAGTGCCCAGCGGGCGAACACCGGGGAGCTGTTTTTT.

V is TRBV5-1 and J is TRBJ2-2; 7 bases fit TRBD2. The V gene end was trimmed by 5 bases and the J gene end by 4 bases; junction bases not matched to a gene: 8. The CDR3 runs 15 residues. The germline V gene encodes CDR1 SGHRS and CDR2 YFSETQ. CDR3: CASSRSGEGTGELFF. The DNA of the CDR3 is TGCGCCAGCAGTCGGAGCGGGGAAGGCACCGGGGAGCTGTTTTTT.

The chain couples TRBV29-1 to TRBJ2-1; D perhaps matches TRBD2 (6 bases). This CDR3 is built from 13 residues. Germline loops: CDR1 SQVTM, CDR2 ANQGSEA. The V end was cut by 2 bases, the J end by 9 bases, with 14 bases between. CDR3 amino acids: CSVEPAGRREQFF. CDR3 coding DNA: TGCAGCGTTGAACCGGCGGGGAGGCGTGAGCAGTTCTTC.

This clonotype was detected only a few times. The chain is built from TRBV20-1 and TRBJ1-2; the D is unclear. V lost 5 bases, J lost 8 bases, and 15 bases lay in between. The germline V gene encodes CDR1 DFQATT and CDR2 SNEGSKA (reference sequence). The CDR3 extends over 12 amino acids. In DNA form, the CDR3 reads TGCAGTGCTCCCCTGGAGGGTTGGGGCTACACCTTC. Protein product: CSAPLEGWGYTF.

The CDR3 region has the DNA TGCGCCAGCAGCTTGGTTCTCAGGAGGAACACCGGGGAGCTGTTTTTT. As protein: CASSLVLRRNTGELFF. The chain links TRBV5-1 to TRBJ2-2; D is uncertain. The V end lost 0 bases, the J end lost 1 base, and 10 bases lay between the germline ends. The germline V gene encodes CDR1 SGHRS and CDR2 YFSETQ. There are 16 residues in the CDR3.

This clonotype was recorded many times. V and J are TRBV15 and TRBJ1-1, with no clear D. The CDR3 contains 15 residues. Germline-derived CDR1 and CDR2 are LNHNV and YYDKDF (reference sequence). The V end was cut by 0 bases, the J end by 4 bases, with 12 bases between. The CDR3 region has the DNA TGTGCCACCAGCAGAGACCCAGCCCTGGGCACTGAAGCTTTCTTT. As protein: CATSRDPALGTEAFF.

In this sample, this clonotype turned up a few times. The chain combines TRBV9 with TRBJ2-1; D not certain. CDR1 and CDR2 from the germline V gene are SGDLS and YYNGEE. The CDR3 runs to 13 residues. V was trimmed by 0 bases and J by 4 bases, leaving 5 bases between them. CDR3 in amino acids: CASSVAEYNEQFF. The CDR3 DNA reads as TGTGCCAGCAGCGTAGCAGAGTACAATGAGCAGTTCTTC. The whole variable domain, remainder taken from reference TRBV9 and TRBJ2-1, is DSGVTQTPKHLITATGQRVTLRCSPRSGDLSVYWYQQSLDQGLQFLIQYYNGEERAKGNILERFSAQQFPDLHSELNLSSLELGDSALYFCASSVAEYNEQFFGPGTRLTVL.

The chain has TRBV2 and TRBJ1-2; the match to TRBD1 covers 8 bases. Losses at the gene ends were 0 bases for V and 6 bases for J; bases not matched to a gene: 6. This CDR3 has 15 amino acids. CDR1 and CDR2 from the germline V gene are SNHLY and FYNNEI. The CDR3 loop is CASSEASGGQDGYTF. The CDR3 DNA follows: TGTGCCAGCAGTGAAGCTTCAGGGGGCCAGGATGGCTACACCTTC.

The genes are TRBV7-2 and TRBJ1-2, with 8 nucleotides matching TRBD1. The V gene end was trimmed by 6 bases and the J gene end by 4 bases; junction bases not matched to a gene: 10. This CDR3 has 15 amino acids. The germline gives CDR1 SGHTA, CDR2 FQGNSA. The CDR3, as DNA: TGTGCCAGCAGGAGACAGGGGACTCTGTCCTATGGCTACACCTTC. It translates to CASRRQGTLSYGYTF.

The CDR3 spells CASSFTGGWTEAFF. As DNA, the CDR3 is TGTGCCAGCAGCTTTACAGGGGGGTGGACTGAAGCTTTCTTT. The chain uses TRBV7-6 and TRBJ1-1; 8 nucleotides agree with TRBD1. The CDR3 totals 14 residues. J gave up 5 bases and V 3 bases, and 5 bases lay outside the gene matches. CDR1 is SGHVS, CDR2 FNYEAQ, per germline. The whole variable domain, filled in from reference TRBV7-6 and TRBJ1-1, reads GAGVSQSPRYKVTKRGQDVALRCDPISGHVSLYWYRQALGQGPEFLTYFNYEAQQDKSGLPNDRFSAERPEGSISTLTIQRTEQRDSAMYRCASSFTGGWTEAFFGQGTRLTVV.

This chain joins TRBV7-6 and TRBJ1-4; D perhaps matches TRBD1 (5 bases). Deletions cut 5 bases from V and 5 bases from J, with 15 bases between. The CDR3 has 15 residues. Germline loops: CDR1 SGHVS, CDR2 FNYEAQ. CDR3 DNA: TGTGCCAGCAGCGTATTGGGACTGATGAATGAAAAACTGTTTTTT. The encoded protein is CASSVLGLMNEKLFF.

In its sample, this clonotype was seen a few times. The rearrangement joins TRBV9 to TRBJ2-5, with D possibly being TRBD2 (7 bases). The germline V gene encodes CDR1 SGDLS and CDR2 YYNGEE. V shed 0 bases and J shed 4 bases, with 19 bases lying between them. The CDR3 consists of 17 residues. The CDR3 loop is CASSVDEGGASGETQYF. The CDR3 DNA reads TGTGCCAGCAGCGTAGACGAAGGGGGGGCATCGGGAGAGACCCAGTACTTC.

This clonotype was detected ten times or more. The genes are TRBV6-5 and TRBJ2-1; D is unresolved. V lost 4 bases and J 6 bases, leaving 10 bases between the germline ends. The germline V gene encodes CDR1 MNHEY and CDR2 SVGAGI. The CDR3 is 13 residues long. The CDR3 DNA is TGTGCCAGCAGTTCCATTCATGGCAATGAGCAGTTCTTC. Protein sequence: CASSSIHGNEQFF.